The table lists the clone carrying this T cell receptor beta chain with a few counts. This sample is drawn from a study of regulatory T cells in long-lasting Graves disease. This CDR3 contains 15 residues. Per the germline V gene, CDR1 is SGDLS and CDR2 is YYNGEE. Trimming took 0 bases from V and 8 from J; bases not matched to a gene: 7. Time point denoted: newly diagnosed GD, antithyroid drugs for less than 3 months. The TCR library was prepared using RNA isolated from PBMCs. Arm-PCR with iRepertoire HTBI primers amplified the CDR3 regions for these TCR beta libraries. MiXCR, run by TCRdb on the multiplex PCR reads, gives a single entry per CDR3 protein. The sample includes over 400,000 distinct CDR3 sequences, 14% of them seen just once. These sequences were also reported in another study, on T cells in Graves' hyperthyroidism and ophthalmopathy.

This TCR derives from a woman in her forties or fifties with Graves disease. Sequenced here: peripheral blood mononuclear cells (PBMCs), sampled at new diagnosis, from a patient treated with antithyroid drugs. The J gene is TRBJ2-1, the V gene TRBV9, with 8 bases aligning to TRBD2. The CDR3, as DNA: TGTGCCAGCAGCGTAGATAGCGGGATAACTCATGAGCAGTTCTTC. It is translated as CASSVDSGITHEQFF.